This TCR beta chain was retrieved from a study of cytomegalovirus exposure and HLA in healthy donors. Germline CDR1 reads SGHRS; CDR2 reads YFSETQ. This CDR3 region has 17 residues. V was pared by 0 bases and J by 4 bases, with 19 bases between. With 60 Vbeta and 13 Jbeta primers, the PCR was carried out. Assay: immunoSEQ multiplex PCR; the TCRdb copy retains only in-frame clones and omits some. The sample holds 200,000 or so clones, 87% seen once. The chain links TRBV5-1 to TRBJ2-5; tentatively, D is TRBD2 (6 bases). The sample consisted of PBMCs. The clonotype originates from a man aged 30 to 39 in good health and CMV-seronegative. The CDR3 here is CASSLVIRLAAGETQYF. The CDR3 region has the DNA TGCGCCAGCAGCTTGGTCATTAGGTTGGCAGCGGGAGAGACCCAGTACTTC.